What follows describes a single TCR beta chain. The record originates from a study of T cell changes during pregnancy in multiple sclerosis. The germline gives CDR1 SQVTM, CDR2 ANQGSEA. The junction had 10 bases not matched to a gene; V was cut back by 5 bases and J by 5 bases. This CDR3 has 14 residues. The table came from immunoSEQ multiplex PCR; TCRdb's copy has only in-frame clones and leaves some out. The data hold 85,000 to 100,000 clones, with over 80% observed a single time. The receptor was isolated from a female donor with multiple sclerosis, enrolled in a pregnancy study. The chain combines TRBV29-1 with TRBJ2-5; 8 bases are shared with TRBD2. Sample: peripheral blood, taken after pregnancy. The CDR3 coding sequence is TGCAGCGTTTGGGAGACTAGCGTAACTGAGACCCAGTACTTC. Protein sequence: CSVWETSVTETQYF.